This entry concerns a single T cell receptor beta chain. The antigen this receptor binds is unknown. Base qualities are missing; no much larger clone stands one base away. The sample originates from a study of beta chain features in type 1 diabetes (dated by TCRdb to 2016 to 2019). In terms of the full investigation: No differences in mean age, gender distribution, total cell number or subset yield were found between patients and healthy donors. A total of just under 110,000,000 sorted cells were examined across all samples, and RNA yield correlated strongly with the number of cells per subset. The study compared TCRB repertoires of sorted circulating CD4+ T cell subsets between recently diagnosed type 1 diabetes patients and matched healthy donors. Regulatory and stem cell-like memory subsets were obtained from only 8 patients and roughly eight healthy donors, while naive and central memory subsets were obtained from all 30 or so donors. General conclusions and limits of the study: Because small numbers of individuals were included in the HLA sub-analyses, any influence of HLA type on TCRB rearrangement was left unresolved. Sequencing cDNA rather than genomic DNA could over-represent highly expressing activated cells, although activation and CD3 levels did not differ between groups. A moderate but significant shortening of TCRB CDR3 length was observed in type 1 diabetes patients in all four CD4+ subsets. At VDJ recombination sites, type 1 diabetes patients had fewer insertions and more deleted nucleotides, which implies abnormalities in thymic rearrangement. Shorter templates might have been favored by PCR, but patient and control samples were amplified and corrected together, so both groups would have been affected equally by any skew. Naive, central memory and regulatory TCRB repertoires appeared to be more similar among patients than among healthy donors.

The entire isolated RNA was reverse transcribed using the High Capacity cDNA Reverse Transcription Kit, and thus expressed TCRB transcripts were sequenced. Naive, central memory and regulatory T cell samples underwent deep immunoSEQ sequencing, averaging about 3.3 million total reads per sample. After sorted cells were lysed in RLT buffer, RNA was extracted with DNase-treated RNeasy Micro or Mini kits, with the choice depending on cell number. Each cell subset was processed on its own to prevent cross-contamination, while patient and healthy donor samples were processed together. TCRB sequences were amplified from cDNA with the immunoSEQ multiplex PCR, producing 87-bp fragments spanning the CDR3 region. Sequencing of the amplicons was done on the Illumina HiSeq platform. Per the authors' processing: PCR bias was corrected computationally using synthetic template baselines, and reads within Hamming distance 2 were collapsed, with unmergeable singletons discarded. Reads were aligned against IMGT so that V, D and J genes, CDR3 length and insertions or deletions at six rearrangement sites could be assigned. Within each subset, clonotype counts were normalized to the number of sorted cells before true diversity and Gini coefficients were calculated with the tcR R package. Repertoire sharing was quantified using the overlap coefficient calculated on TCRB nucleotide sequences. Out-of-frame TCRB sequences from naive cells were analyzed as a proxy for the pre-selection repertoire. TCRdb's version of the immuneACCESS table is confined to in-frame rearrangements and falls short of the full clone set. An unresolved V gene accounts for under half of the shortfall where checked; the remainder is of unknown origin. Clone size and V and J calls were adopted from that table, with D and trimming inferred from the DNA. Present in this sample are 200,000 to 250,000 clones, roughly 14% of which were seen just once. The ten top clones hold roughly 0.019% of the sample.

A single peripheral blood draw of around 120 mL on average was collected from each donor into heparinised tubes. Using a panel that included CD45RO, CCR7, CD25, CD127, CD95 and CD27, naive, central memory, regulatory and stem cell-like memory CD4+ T cells were sorted on a BD FACSAria II. Purity was above 95% for every sorted population. PBMCs were isolated right away by Lymphoprep density gradient centrifugation and were stained directly, without culture. So that batch effects would be minimized, each experiment stained and sorted samples in pairs, pairing one healthy donor with one patient. A distance of 11 bases separates the germline ends of V and J, which lose 0 bases and 5 bases respectively. CDR1 is given as GTSNPN and CDR2 as SVGIG, both from the germline V gene (reference sequence). The CDR3 goes from the cysteine to the phenylalanine over 14 residues. Solely the CDR3 DNA is kept, with 42 bases framed from the first base.

Input material: naive CD4+ T cells from blood. The sample's cell subset or site, from its label and the paper: true naive CD4+ T cells. This clonotype was obtained from a man younger than 40 with type 1 diabetes. The chain uses TRBV30 and TRBJ1-5; perhaps TRBD1 is the D gene, with 6 bases matching. The sequenced DNA: TGTGCCTGGAGTGTACGGTCAGGGGATCAGCCCCAGCATTTT. Its coded protein is CAWSVRSGDQPQHF.